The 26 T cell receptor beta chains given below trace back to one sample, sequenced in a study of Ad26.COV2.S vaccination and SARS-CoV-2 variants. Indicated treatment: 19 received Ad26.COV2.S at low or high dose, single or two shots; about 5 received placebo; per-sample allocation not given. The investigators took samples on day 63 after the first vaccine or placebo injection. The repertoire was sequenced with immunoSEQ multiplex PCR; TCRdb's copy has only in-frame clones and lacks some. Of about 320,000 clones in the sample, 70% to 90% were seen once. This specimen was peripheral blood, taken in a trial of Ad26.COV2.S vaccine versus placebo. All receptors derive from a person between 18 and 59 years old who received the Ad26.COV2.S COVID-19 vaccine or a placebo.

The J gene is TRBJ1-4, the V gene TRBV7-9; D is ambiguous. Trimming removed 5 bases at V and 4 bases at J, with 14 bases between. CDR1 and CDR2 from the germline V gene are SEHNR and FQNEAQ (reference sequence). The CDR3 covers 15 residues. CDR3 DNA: TGTGCCAGCAGCCGACCACCCCCCTTTAATGAAAAACTGTTTTTT. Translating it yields CASSRPPPFNEKLFF.

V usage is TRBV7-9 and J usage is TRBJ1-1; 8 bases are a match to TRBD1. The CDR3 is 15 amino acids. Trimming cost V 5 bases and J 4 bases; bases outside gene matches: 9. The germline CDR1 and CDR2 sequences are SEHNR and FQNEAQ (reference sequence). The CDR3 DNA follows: TGTGCCAGCAGCCCCCCGGGACAGGTCCTCACTGAAGCTTTCTTT. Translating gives CASSPPGQVLTEAFF.

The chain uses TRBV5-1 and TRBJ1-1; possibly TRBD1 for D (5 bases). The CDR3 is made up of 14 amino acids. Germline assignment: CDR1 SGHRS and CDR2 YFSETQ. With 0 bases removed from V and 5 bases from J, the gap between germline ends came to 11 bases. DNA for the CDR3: TGCGCCAGCAGCTTGGATGGGGGGAGGACTGAAGCTTTCTTT. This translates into CASSLDGGRTEAFF.

In nucleotides, the CDR3 is TGTGCCACCAGTGATTGGGGCCGGGAGAGGCCAGATACGCAGTATTTT. Encoded protein: CATSDWGRERPDTQYF. The chain links TRBV24-1 to TRBJ2-3; tentative D call: TRBD2 (6 bases). V gave up 2 bases and J gave up 4 bases, with 15 bases separating them. The CDR3 length is 16 residues. CDR1 and CDR2 from the germline V gene are KGHDR and SFDVKD.

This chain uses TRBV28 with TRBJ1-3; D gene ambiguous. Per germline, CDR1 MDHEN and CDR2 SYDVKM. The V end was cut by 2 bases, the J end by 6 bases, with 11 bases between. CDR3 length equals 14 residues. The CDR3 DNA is TGTGCCAGCAGTTTACGCCTTAGGGAAAACACCATATATTTT. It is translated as CASSLRLRENTIYF. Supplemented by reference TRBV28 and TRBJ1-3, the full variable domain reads DVKVTQSSRYLVKRTGEKVFLECVQDMDHENMFWYRQDPGLGLRLIYFSYDVKMKEKGDIPEGYSVSREKKERFSLILESASTNQTSMYLCASSLRLRENTIYFGEGSWLTVV.

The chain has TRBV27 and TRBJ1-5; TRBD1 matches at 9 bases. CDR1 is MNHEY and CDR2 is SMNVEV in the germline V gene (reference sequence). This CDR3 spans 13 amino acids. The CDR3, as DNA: TGTGCAACCGCTGGGACAGGGAATCAGCCCCAGCATTTT. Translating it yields CATAGTGNQPQHF.

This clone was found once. The CDR3 sequence is CASSLGQGNYGYTF. In nucleotides, the CDR3 is TGTGCCAGCAGCCTTGGACAGGGGAACTATGGCTACACCTTC. The gene calls are TRBV9 and TRBJ1-2; TRBD1 matches 9 bases. Germline CDR1 and CDR2: SGDLS and YYNGEE. The ends lost 4 bases at V and 2 bases at J; junction bases unmatched: 3. CDR3 length equals 14 residues.

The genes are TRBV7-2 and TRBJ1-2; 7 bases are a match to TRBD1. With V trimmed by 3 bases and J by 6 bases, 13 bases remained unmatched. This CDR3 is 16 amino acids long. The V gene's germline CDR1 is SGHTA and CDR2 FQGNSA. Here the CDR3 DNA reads TGTGCCAGCAGCTTCCCATCCTTCCCCGGGACAGATGGCTACACCTTC. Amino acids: CASSFPSFPGTDGYTF.

The CDR3 spells CASSSGASGMNTGELFF. In DNA form, the CDR3 reads TGCGCCAGCAGCTCCGGGGCTAGCGGAATGAACACCGGGGAGCTGTTTTTT. The chain combines TRBV5-1 with TRBJ2-2; 7 nucleotides agree with TRBD2. This CDR3 is built from 17 residues. Germline V gene data show CDR1 as SGHRS and CDR2 as YFSETQ. Losses at the gene ends were 3 bases for V and 1 base for J; bases not matched to a gene: 9. The full variable domain, completed using reference TRBV5-1 and TRBJ2-2, is KAGVTQTPRYLIKTRGQQVTLSCSPISGHRSVSWYQQTPGQGLQFLFEYFSETQRNKGNFPGRFSGRQFSNSRSEMNVSTLELGDSALYLCASSSGASGMNTGELFFGEGSRLTVL.

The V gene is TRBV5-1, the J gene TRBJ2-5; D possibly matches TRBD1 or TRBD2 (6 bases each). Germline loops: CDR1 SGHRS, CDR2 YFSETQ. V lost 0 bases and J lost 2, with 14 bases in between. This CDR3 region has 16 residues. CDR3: CASSLDEGGPQETQYF. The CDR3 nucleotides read TGCGCCAGCAGCTTGGACGAGGGGGGCCCTCAAGAGACCCAGTACTTC.

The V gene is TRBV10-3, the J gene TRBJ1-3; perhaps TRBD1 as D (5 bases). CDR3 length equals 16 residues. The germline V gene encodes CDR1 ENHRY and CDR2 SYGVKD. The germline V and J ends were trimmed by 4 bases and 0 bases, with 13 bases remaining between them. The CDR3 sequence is CAISGGPPFSGNTIYF. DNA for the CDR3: TGTGCCATCAGTGGGGGACCGCCTTTCTCTGGAAACACCATATATTTT.

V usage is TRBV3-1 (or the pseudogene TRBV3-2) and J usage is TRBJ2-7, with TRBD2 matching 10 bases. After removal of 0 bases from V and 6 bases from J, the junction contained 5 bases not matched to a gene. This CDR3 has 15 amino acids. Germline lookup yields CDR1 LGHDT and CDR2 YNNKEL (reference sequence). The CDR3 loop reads CASSQDGLAAREQYF. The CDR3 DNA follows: TGTGCCAGCAGCCAAGATGGACTAGCGGCACGCGAGCAGTACTTC.

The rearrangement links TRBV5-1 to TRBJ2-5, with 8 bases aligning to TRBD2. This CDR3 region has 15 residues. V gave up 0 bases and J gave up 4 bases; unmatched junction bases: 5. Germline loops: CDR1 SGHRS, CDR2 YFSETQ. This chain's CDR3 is CASSLGERGPETQYF. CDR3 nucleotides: TGCGCCAGCAGCTTGGGCGAGCGGGGGCCAGAGACCCAGTACTTC.

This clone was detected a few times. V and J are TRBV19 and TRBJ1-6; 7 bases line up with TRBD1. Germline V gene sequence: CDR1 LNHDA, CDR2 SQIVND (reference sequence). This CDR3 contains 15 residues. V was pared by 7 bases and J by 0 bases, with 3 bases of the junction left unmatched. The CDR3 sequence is CASKGDSSYNSPLHF. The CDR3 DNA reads TGTGCCAGTAAGGGGGACAGCTCCTATAATTCACCCCTCCACTTT.

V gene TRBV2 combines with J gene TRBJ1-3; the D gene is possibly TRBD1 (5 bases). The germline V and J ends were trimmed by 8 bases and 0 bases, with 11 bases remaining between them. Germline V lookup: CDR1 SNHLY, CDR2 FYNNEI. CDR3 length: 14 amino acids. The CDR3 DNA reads TGTGCCAGCCCTTCCACAGGCTCTGGAAACACCATATATTTT. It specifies CASPSTGSGNTIYF.

CDR3 in amino acids: CASSPSGRTYYEQYF. The DNA of the CDR3 is TGTGCCAGCAGCCCCTCGGGACGGACCTATTACGAGCAGTACTTC. This sequence joins TRBV9 and TRBJ2-7; the D gene could be TRBD1 or TRBD2 (5 bases each). V lost 4 bases and J 4 bases, leaving 18 bases between the germline ends. Looked up from germline, CDR1 is SGDLS and CDR2 is YYNGEE. The CDR3 sequence is 15 residues long.

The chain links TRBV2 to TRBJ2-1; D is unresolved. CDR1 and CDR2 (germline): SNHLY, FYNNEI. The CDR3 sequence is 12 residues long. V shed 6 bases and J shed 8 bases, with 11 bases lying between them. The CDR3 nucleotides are TGTGCCAGCAGGAGGACGGGCGATGAGCAGTTCTTC. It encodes CASRRTGDEQFF.

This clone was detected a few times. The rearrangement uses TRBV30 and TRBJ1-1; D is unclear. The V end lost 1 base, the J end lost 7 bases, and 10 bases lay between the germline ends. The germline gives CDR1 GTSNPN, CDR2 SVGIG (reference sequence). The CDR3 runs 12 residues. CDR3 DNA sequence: TGTGCCTGGAGTGCCACAGCGGGTGAAGCTTTCTTT. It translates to CAWSATAGEAFF.

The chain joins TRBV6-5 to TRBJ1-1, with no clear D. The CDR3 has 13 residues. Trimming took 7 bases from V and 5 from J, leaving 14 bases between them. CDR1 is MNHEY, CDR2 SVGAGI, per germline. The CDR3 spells CASTGSSGTEAFF. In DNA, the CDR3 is TGTGCCAGCACCGGGTCCTCGGGGACTGAAGCTTTCTTT.

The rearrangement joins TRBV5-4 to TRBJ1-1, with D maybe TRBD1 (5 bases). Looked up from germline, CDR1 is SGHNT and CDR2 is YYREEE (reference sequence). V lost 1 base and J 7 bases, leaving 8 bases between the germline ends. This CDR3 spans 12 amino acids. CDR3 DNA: TGTGCCAGCAGCTTGAGGGACGGTGAAGCTTTCTTT. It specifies CASSLRDGEAFF.

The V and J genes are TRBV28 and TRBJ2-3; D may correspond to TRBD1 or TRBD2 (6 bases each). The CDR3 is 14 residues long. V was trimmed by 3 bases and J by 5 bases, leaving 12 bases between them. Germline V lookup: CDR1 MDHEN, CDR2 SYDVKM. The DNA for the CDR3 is TGTGCCAGCAGTTTTCCGGGGGCCCTAGATACGCAGTATTTT. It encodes CASSFPGALDTQYF.

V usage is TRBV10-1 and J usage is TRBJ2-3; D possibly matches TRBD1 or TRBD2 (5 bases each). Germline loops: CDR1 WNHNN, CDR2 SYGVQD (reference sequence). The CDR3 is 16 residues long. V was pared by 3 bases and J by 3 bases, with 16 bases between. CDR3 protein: CASSDRGASTTDTQYF. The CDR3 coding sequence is TGCGCCAGCAGTGATCGGGGCGCGAGCACAACAGATACGCAGTATTTT.

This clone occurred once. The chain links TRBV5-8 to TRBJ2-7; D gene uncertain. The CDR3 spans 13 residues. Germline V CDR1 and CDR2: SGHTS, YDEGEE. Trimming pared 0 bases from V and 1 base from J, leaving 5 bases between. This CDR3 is CASSLARSYEQYF. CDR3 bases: TGTGCCAGCAGCTTGGCCCGGTCCTACGAGCAGTACTTC.

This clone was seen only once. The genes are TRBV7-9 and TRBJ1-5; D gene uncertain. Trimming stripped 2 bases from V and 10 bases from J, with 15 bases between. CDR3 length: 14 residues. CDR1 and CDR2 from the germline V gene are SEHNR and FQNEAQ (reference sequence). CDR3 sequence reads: CASSLSGSLLPQHF. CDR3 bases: TGTGCCAGCAGCTTATCCGGCAGCTTATTACCCCAGCATTTT.

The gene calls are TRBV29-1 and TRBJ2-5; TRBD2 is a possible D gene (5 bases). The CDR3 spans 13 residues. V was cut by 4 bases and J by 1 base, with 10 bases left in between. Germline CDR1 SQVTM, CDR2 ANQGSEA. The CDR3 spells CSVGTGIQETQYF. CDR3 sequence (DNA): TGCAGCGTTGGGACGGGGATCCAAGAGACCCAGTACTTC.

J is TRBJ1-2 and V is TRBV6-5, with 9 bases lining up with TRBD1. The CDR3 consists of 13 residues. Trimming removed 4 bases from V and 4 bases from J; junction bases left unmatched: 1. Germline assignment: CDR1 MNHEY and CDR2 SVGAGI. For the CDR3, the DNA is TGTGCCAGCAGTTTGGACAGGGGCTATGGCTACACCTTC. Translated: CASSLDRGYGYTF.